This T cell receptor beta chain was documented in a study of T cell responses to AZD1222 COVID-19 vaccine (dated by TCRdb to the early 2020s). Background on the whole study: TCR sequencing covered 233 trial participants: 200 to 220 given two doses of AZD1222 and 26 given two doses of MenACWY control vaccine. Trial participants were enrolled into age subgroups of 18-55, 56-69 and 70-plus years, which contained about 150, 28 and 57 TCR-sequenced participants, respectively. What the authors observed across the whole study: Reportedly, close to half of the unique spike-specific TCRs recognized epitopes lying outside the regions that are mutated in the B.1.351 and B.1.1.7 variants. Because no day 14 peak-response samples were available, the repertoires could be characterized only after the peak T cell response. The whole spike protein was spanned by vaccine-associated CD4 TCRs, and dominant responses were seen in regions 160-218 and 743-854. Only six AZD1222 recipients were SARS-CoV-2 seropositive at baseline, limiting conclusions about previously exposed vaccinees. In the small 56-69-year group, the increase in depth fell short of significance, most likely because of low power. Spike-specific TCR breadth and depth rose significantly after two AZD1222 doses compared with day 0 and with MenACWY recipients. Participants were mostly white British and included more females than males, and it was suggested by the authors that clonal diversity may have been underestimated.

Note on this clone: The antigen this receptor binds is unknown. Within one base of it there is no much larger clone, and no base qualities were kept.

The CDR3, cysteine through phenylalanine, is 15 amino acids long. Only the CDR3 region is kept as DNA, spanning 45 bases read in frame from base 1. In the germline V gene (reference sequence), CDR1 corresponds to LGHDT and CDR2 to YNNKEL. Cut back by 3 bases and 1 base, the V and J ends lie 9 bases apart. The sample's time point, from its label and the paper: about 28 days (+/-7) after the second vaccine dose. AZD1222 recipients whose second dose came at about 4 weeks and those whose second dose came at about 12 weeks were combined into one group, since spike-specific TCR depth and breadth did not differ between the two schedules. The vaccinee samples were drawn from two UK trials, COV001 and COV002, one of which was a single-blind randomized controlled phase 2/3 trial testing AZD1222 (ChAdOx1 nCoV-19) in healthy adults. For TCRbeta chain sequencing, PBMC samples from trial participants were taken at day 0 and at day 28 after the second dose.

The CDR3 regions of human TCRbeta chains were analyzed by immunosequencing. The original methods were these. Repertoire TCRs were checked for matches against a reference library of SARS-CoV-2-specific TCRs that had been generated using the MIRA antigen-specificity platform. Breadth was defined as the fraction of unique TCRs that were SARS-CoV-2-associated, and depth was defined as the fraction of total T cells that were SARS-CoV-2-associated. Using the MIRA data, every spike-specific TCR was mapped to the spike region that the TCR reacted to and assigned to either a CD4 or a CD8 class. Log10-transformed breadth and depth values were compared by one-way ANOVA with Sidak's multiple comparisons tests. The source is immuneACCESS, and TCRdb retained only in-frame sequences with V and J called. Part of the clones is not carried over; for the studies checked, unresolved V genes explain less than half of this, and the remainder is unexplained. D and trimming were read from the DNA, whereas the V and J calls and clone size are those reported in that table. For this sample there are about 270,000 clones; around 92% appear just once. The top ten clonotypes cover about 0.5% of the sample.

This sequence uses TRBV3-1 (or the pseudogene TRBV3-2) and TRBJ2-2; TRBD2 is perhaps the D gene, given 5 matching bases. The specimen was peripheral blood, collected 28 days after the second AZD1222 dose. The receptor was derived from an adult who received the AZD1222 COVID-19 vaccine. The bases read TGTGCCAGCAGCCAGGGGAGCGGGAACACCGGGGAGCTGTTTTTT. Protein translation: CASSQGSGNTGELFF.